A single sample gave rise to the 27 T cell receptor beta chains below, sequenced in a study of cytomegalovirus exposure and HLA in healthy donors. The PCR was carried out with 60 Vbeta primers and 13 Jbeta primers. Profiling relied on immunoSEQ multiplex PCR, and the TCRdb table lists in-frame clones only, not all of them. The table shows roughly 97,000 clones, with 70% to 75% occurring only once. Sequencing was performed on PBMCs. The receptors shown here come from a man aged 35-49 years in good health and CMV-seronegative.

The chain has TRBV7-8 and TRBJ2-1; 8 positions match TRBD2. CDR1 SGHVS and CDR2 FQNEAQ come from the germline V gene. This CDR3 region has 17 residues. V shed 0 bases, J shed 0 bases, and the junction held 4 bases outside the gene matches. The CDR3 nucleotides read TGTGCCAGCAGCTTAGCATCCGGGGGGGCCTCCTACAATGAGCAGTTCTTC. It specifies CASSLASGGASYNEQFF.

The chain joins TRBV9 to TRBJ1-4; D perhaps matches TRBD1 (6 bases). This CDR3 has 15 amino acids. Trimming took off 4 bases at V and 7 bases at J, with 17 bases between the two ends. The germline CDR1 and CDR2 sequences are SGDLS and YYNGEE. CDR3 nucleotides: TGTGCCAGCAGCCCCCGGACCCGAGGGGGTGAAAAACTGTTTTTT. Amino acid sequence: CASSPRTRGGEKLFF.

V gene TRBV5-4 combines with J gene TRBJ1-2; D possibly corresponds to TRBD1 (6 bases). There are 15 residues in the CDR3. V dropped 1 base and J dropped 4 bases, with 14 bases sitting between them. Germline assignment: CDR1 SGHNT and CDR2 YYREEE (reference sequence). The CDR3 DNA reads TGTGCCAGCAGCTTGTCAGGGGATCTGAGCTATGGCTACACCTTC. This codes for CASSLSGDLSYGYTF.

V usage is TRBV7-7 and J usage is TRBJ2-2; D is possibly TRBD2 (6 bases). Germline-derived CDR1 and CDR2 are SSHAT and FNYEAQ (reference sequence). Between the trimmed V and J ends, which lost 5 bases and 2 bases, there was a span of 15 bases. The CDR3 runs to 16 residues. The CDR3 here is CASSRELARNTGELFF. The CDR3 DNA is TGTGCCAGCAGCCGCGAGCTAGCGCGTAACACCGGGGAGCTGTTTTTT.

This sequence joins TRBV5-1 and TRBJ2-7, with 7 bases lining up with TRBD1. The trim removed 5 bases at V and 2 bases at J, leaving 7 bases unmatched. CDR1 SGHRS and CDR2 YFSETQ come from the germline V gene. The CDR3 is 14 residues long. The chain's CDR3 is CASRWTGTTYEQYF. DNA for the CDR3: TGCGCCAGCAGATGGACAGGAACTACCTACGAGCAGTACTTC.

V is TRBV5-1 and J is TRBJ1-1; 11 bases line up with TRBD1. CDR1 and CDR2 from the germline V gene are SGHRS and YFSETQ. The CDR3 is 16 residues long. The junction had 10 bases not matched to a gene; V was cut back by 4 bases and J by 5 bases. This CDR3 is CASSRGTGGRGTEAFF. For the CDR3, the DNA is TGCGCCAGCAGCCGTGGGACAGGGGGAAGAGGAACTGAAGCTTTCTTT.

This chain connects TRBV10-3 to TRBJ2-3; TRBD1 might be the D (6 bases). The V gene's germline CDR1 is ENHRY and CDR2 SYGVKD. The ends were cut back, 8 bases at V and 5 bases at J, with 8 bases in the middle. CDR3 length equals 11 residues. CDR3 DNA: TGTGCCATCCAGGGGTTAGATACGCAGTATTTT. It translates to CAIQGLDTQYF.

The CDR3 region has the DNA TGTGCCAGCAGCGAACGACAGGGCTTGGGAGAGACCCAGTACTTC. Its protein product is CASSERQGLGETQYF. V gene TRBV9 combines with J gene TRBJ2-5, with 7 bases matching TRBD1. The germline gives CDR1 SGDLS, CDR2 YYNGEE. The CDR3 is 15 residues long. V dropped 3 bases and J dropped 4; count of bases not matched to a gene: 9.

This clone has just a few counts. This sequence joins TRBV10-3 and TRBJ1-2; 7 nucleotides align to TRBD1. V gave up 10 bases and J gave up 5 bases; unmatched junction bases: 10. CDR1 ENHRY and CDR2 SYGVKD come from the germline V gene. The CDR3 is 13 amino acids. CDR3 nucleotide sequence: TGTGCCACGCTAACAGGGGATGGGTATGGCTACACCTTC. This gives the protein CATLTGDGYGYTF.

The chain is built from TRBV6-5 and TRBJ1-2; TRBD1 matches 9 bases. The CDR3 runs 15 residues. V lost 5 bases and J lost 2; bases outside the gene matches: 6. Germline CDR1 reads MNHEY; CDR2 reads SVGAGI. The CDR3 here is CASSNRGRANYGYTF. The CDR3 DNA is TGTGCCAGCAGTAACAGGGGGCGGGCGAACTATGGCTACACCTTC.

This chain uses TRBV29-1 with TRBJ2-5; tentatively, D is TRBD1 (6 bases). The J call is uncertain, as TRBJ2-7 better fits the DNA end. Germline V gene sequence: CDR1 SQVTM, CDR2 ANQGSEA. The CDR3 runs 12 residues. This CDR3 is CSAARGSYEQYF. As DNA, the CDR3 is TGCAGTGCCGCCAGGGGTTCCTACGAGCAGTACTTC.

The genes are TRBV2 and TRBJ1-5, with unresolved D. This CDR3 region has 14 residues. Trimming shortened V by 6 bases and J by 1 base, and 10 bases separated the two germline ends. In germline, CDR1 is SNHLY, CDR2 FYNNEI. The CDR3 spells CASSGIRSNQPQHF. The CDR3 DNA sequence: TGTGCCAGCAGCGGGATTCGGAGCAATCAGCCCCAGCATTTT.

V and J are TRBV6-1 and TRBJ2-7, with 11 nucleotides matching TRBD1. This CDR3 contains 15 residues. Germline V CDR1 and CDR2: MNHNS, SASEGT. The V gene end was trimmed by 2 bases and the J gene end by 3 bases; junction bases not matched to a gene: 3. The CDR3 DNA sequence: TGTGCCAGCAGTGAACCCGGGACAGGGGGCTACGAGCAGTACTTC. As protein: CASSEPGTGGYEQYF.

This clone was detected only a few times. The genes are TRBV6-5 and TRBJ1-4; D call uncertain. Trimming removed 2 bases from V and 7 bases from J, with 14 bases in between. The CDR3 has 15 amino acids. Germline values: CDR1 MNHEY, CDR2 SVGAGI. The CDR3 sequence: CASSYGSAAAEKLFF. CDR3 sequence (DNA): TGTGCCAGCAGTTACGGGTCTGCGGCGGCTGAAAAACTGTTTTTT.

The rearrangement links TRBV4-1 to TRBJ2-5; the match to TRBD2 covers 9 bases. The CDR3 sequence is 16 residues long. V lost 2 bases, J lost 5 bases, and 9 bases stayed unmatched. Germline V lookup: CDR1 MGHRA, CDR2 YSYEKL. In nucleotides, the CDR3 is TGCGCCAGCAGCCAAAGGCGGGAGGGCAGGGACGAGACCCAGTACTTC. This gives the protein CASSQRREGRDETQYF.

The chain is built from TRBV11-2 and TRBJ2-5; 16 nucleotides line up with TRBD2. The germline CDR1 and CDR2 sequences are SGHAT and FQNNGV. The CDR3 totals 18 residues. The junction had 11 bases not matched to a gene; V was cut back by 8 bases and J by 2 bases. CDR3 DNA sequence: TGTGCCAGCCTGGGACTAGCGGGGGGGAATTCTATTCAAGAGACCCAGTACTTC. Translating it yields CASLGLAGGNSIQETQYF.

This chain connects TRBV2 to TRBJ1-2; 7 bases fit TRBD1. This CDR3 spans 14 amino acids. The germline V gene has CDR1 SNHLY and CDR2 FYNNEI. The ends lost 7 bases at V and 1 base at J; junction bases unmatched: 6. CDR3 in DNA: TGTGCCAGCAACCCGGGACAGCTTAACTATGGCTACACCTTC. Translation: CASNPGQLNYGYTF.

The chain uses TRBV11-1 and TRBJ2-5; 8 nucleotides align to TRBD1. This CDR3 region has 16 residues. Germline V gene sequence: CDR1 SGHAT, CDR2 FQDESV (reference sequence). Trimming took 5 bases from V and 6 from J; bases not matched to a gene: 14. The CDR3 reads CASSQLGAGGSKTQYF. In DNA form, the CDR3 reads TGTGCCAGCAGCCAATTGGGGGCAGGGGGCTCGAAGACCCAGTACTTC.

This chain uses TRBV14 with TRBJ2-7; 7 bases are shared with TRBD1. With 5 bases clipped from V and 4 bases from J, the junction kept 8 bases outside the gene matches. Germline values: CDR1 SGHDN, CDR2 FVKESK. CDR3 length equals 14 residues. CDR3 region: CASSKTGLKYEQYF. CDR3 in DNA: TGTGCCAGCAGCAAGACAGGGTTGAAATACGAGCAGTACTTC. The variable domain in full, completed from reference TRBV14 and TRBJ2-7, reads EAGVTQFPSHSVIEKGQTVTLRCDPISGHDNLYWYRRVMGKEIKFLLHFVKESKQDESGMPNNRFLAERTGGTYSTLKVQPAELEDSGVYFCASSKTGLKYEQYFGPGTRLTVT.

The J gene is TRBJ2-7, the V gene TRBV10-3; 9 bases map to TRBD1. This CDR3 region has 13 residues. After removal of 8 bases from V and 6 bases from J, the junction contained 8 bases not matched to a gene. Germline-derived CDR1 and CDR2 are ENHRY and SYGVKD. The CDR3 region is CAIEGQGAFEQYF. The CDR3, as DNA: TGTGCCATCGAGGGACAGGGTGCATTCGAGCAGTACTTC.

The rearrangement links TRBV21-1 to TRBJ1-1. TRBV21-1 corresponds to a pseudogene. CDR3 length: 21 amino acids. The DNA for the CDR3 is TGTGCCAGCAGCAAAAAGTCATCCAGCGGGGTTATAACGGACGGGGACACTGAAGCTTTCTTT. Translated, it gives CASSKKSSSGVITDGDTEAFF.

The chain carries TRBV4-1 and TRBJ2-3, with TRBD2 matching over 7 bases. Looked up from germline, CDR1 is MGHRA and CDR2 is YSYEKL. This CDR3 is 18 amino acids long. With V trimmed by 1 base and J by 6 bases, 16 bases remained unmatched. In DNA, the CDR3 is TGCGCCAGCAGCCAAGTGCGCGGTTCGGACTGGGGGGGGGATACGCAGTATTTT. Its protein is CASSQVRGSDWGGDTQYF.

The chain couples TRBV7-2 to TRBJ1-5; D may be TRBD1 (6 bases). This CDR3 region has 14 residues. The germline V and J ends were trimmed by 5 bases and 1 base, with 9 bases remaining between them. Per germline, CDR1 SGHTA and CDR2 FQGNSA. Written as DNA, the CDR3 is TGTGCCAGCAGCCGACAGGAGAGCAATCAGCCCCAGCATTTT. Amino acid sequence: CASSRQESNQPQHF.

In its sample, this clone was seen once. The genes are TRBV5-6 and TRBJ2-5; no firm D call. This CDR3 is built from 13 residues. CDR1 is SGHDT and CDR2 is YYEEEE in the germline V gene. Trimming left V 3 bases short and J 7 bases short, with 13 bases between. CDR3 in amino acids: CASSYTILATQYF. CDR3 bases: TGTGCCAGCAGCTACACAATTCTTGCGACCCAGTACTTC. The full variable domain, completed using reference TRBV5-6 and TRBJ2-5, is DAGVTQSPTHLIKTRGQQVTLRCSPKSGHDTVSWYQQALGQGPQFIFQYYEEEERQRGNFPDRFSGHQFPNYSSELNVNALLLGDSALYLCASSYTILATQYFGPGTRLLVL.

The chain recombines TRBV7-2 with TRBJ1-4; D gene ambiguous. V was pared by 1 base and J by 7 bases, with 10 bases between. In germline, CDR1 is SGHTA, CDR2 FQGNSA. The CDR3 sequence is 14 residues long. CDR3 DNA sequence: TGTGCCAGCAGCTTAGACTCAATGAGTGAAAAACTGTTTTTT. This codes for CASSLDSMSEKLFF. The variable domain in full, with the rest retrieved from reference TRBV7-2 and TRBJ1-4, is GAGVSQSPSNKVTEKGKDVELRCDPISGHTALYWYRQSLGQGLEFLIYFQGNSAPDKSGLPSDRFSAERTGGSVSTLTIQRTQQEDSAVYLCASSLDSMSEKLFFGSGTQLSVL.

This chain connects TRBV7-8 to TRBJ1-2, with D possibly TRBD1 on 5 matching bases. V shed 7 bases and J shed 7 bases, with 13 bases lying between them. The CDR3 runs 12 residues. Germline V CDR1 and CDR2: SGHVS, FQNEAQ. The CDR3 loop reads CASTSRRGGYTF. CDR3 in DNA: TGTGCCAGCACATCCCGAAGGGGTGGCTACACCTTC.

The chain couples TRBV27 to TRBJ2-2; D not resolved. There are 15 residues in the CDR3. Germline V gives CDR1 MNHEY, CDR2 SMNVEV (reference sequence). V was clipped by 7 bases and J by 2 bases, with 14 bases between them. The CDR3 DNA follows: TGTGCCAGCAACCCCTTTCCACTAAACACCGGGGAGCTGTTTTTT. Protein sequence: CASNPFPLNTGELFF.